A single sample is the source of the 11 T cell receptor beta chains below, sequenced in a study of blood T cell repertoires in COVID-19. The assay was immunoSEQ multiplex PCR, and TCRdb's table has in-frame clones only and misses some. The table records fewer than 150,000 clones, around 73% of them present only once. Source material: peripheral blood. The receptors here all came from a man aged 55 to 70 who had recovered from COVID-19.

The V call is TRBV27, the J call TRBJ2-1; D is unresolved. V was pared by 8 bases and J by 0 bases, with 11 bases between. CDR1 MNHEY and CDR2 SMNVEV come from the germline V gene (reference sequence). The CDR3 covers 14 residues. The CDR3 sequence is CASRSLSSYNEQFF. The CDR3 DNA reads TGTGCCAGCCGTAGTCTGAGCTCCTACAATGAGCAGTTCTTC.

This sequence joins TRBV6-6 and TRBJ2-6, with 10 nucleotides matching TRBD1. Germline V gene lookup returns CDR1 MNHNY and CDR2 SVGAGI (reference sequence). J gave up 4 bases and V 5 bases, and 11 bases lay outside the gene matches. The CDR3 totals 18 residues. This CDR3 is CASSRPRQGAEGANVLTF. DNA for the CDR3: TGTGCCAGCAGTCGTCCCAGACAGGGGGCAGAAGGGGCCAACGTCCTGACTTTC.

The chain uses TRBV18 and TRBJ2-1; a possible D gene is TRBD1 (6 bases). This CDR3 is built from 16 residues. Germline V gene sequence: CDR1 KGHSH, CDR2 LQKENI. Deletions cut 6 bases from V and 5 bases from J, with 20 bases between. Here the CDR3 DNA reads TGTGCCAGCTCGCCTTTACAGGGCAGGTACGACAATGAGCAGTTCTTC. The encoded protein is CASSPLQGRYDNEQFF.

The chain carries TRBV7-3 and TRBJ1-3; TRBD1 is a possible D gene (6 bases). Germline V CDR1 and CDR2: SGHTA, FQGTGA. The CDR3 runs 14 residues. Trimming removed 4 bases at V and 4 bases at J, with 11 bases between. Here the CDR3 DNA reads TGTGCCAGCAGCTCGGGACAAACAGGAAACACCATATATTTT. Encoded protein: CASSSGQTGNTIYF.

This chain links TRBV7-2 with TRBJ2-5; tentatively, D is TRBD2 (7 bases). The CDR3 length is 16 residues. The germline V gene encodes CDR1 SGHTA and CDR2 FQGNSA. V was pared by 0 bases and J by 7 bases, with 18 bases between. The CDR3, as DNA: TGTGCCAGCAGCTTAGCGATTACGGGGGGCCGCGTGACCCAGTACTTC. It encodes CASSLAITGGRVTQYF.

The CDR3 loop reads CASSYLLAGALDTQYF. CDR3 in DNA: TGTGCCAGCAGTTACCTACTAGCGGGAGCGTTAGATACGCAGTATTTT. This chain links TRBV6-6 with TRBJ2-3; 11 bases fit TRBD2. V lost 2 bases, J lost 5 bases, and 6 bases stayed unmatched. From germline, CDR1 is MNHNY and CDR2 SVGAGI (reference sequence). The CDR3 covers 16 residues.

This sequence joins TRBV4-2 and TRBJ1-2; possible D gene TRBD1, 6 bases. This CDR3 has 16 residues. Germline V lookup: CDR1 LGHNA, CDR2 YNFKEQ. Trimming left V 1 base short and J 4 bases short, with 16 bases between. The CDR3 DNA reads TGTGCCAGCAGCCAAGTTACCATTACAGGGAGCTATGGCTACACCTTC. Amino acids: CASSQVTITGSYGYTF.

The chain has TRBV11-1 and TRBJ1-1, with 10 bases that match TRBD1. V gave up 3 bases and J gave up 1 base; unmatched junction bases: 2. CDR3 length: 15 amino acids. The germline CDR1 and CDR2 sequences are SGHAT and FQDESV (reference sequence). Here the CDR3 reads CASSFGQGGNTEAFF. The CDR3 DNA is TGTGCCAGCAGCTTCGGACAGGGGGGGAACACTGAAGCTTTCTTT.

The V call is TRBV5-1, the J call TRBJ2-3, with TRBD2 identical over 9 bases. This CDR3 is 16 amino acids long. Trimming removed 0 bases from V and 4 bases from J; junction bases left unmatched: 6. Germline V gene sequence: CDR1 SGHRS, CDR2 YFSETQ. In DNA, the CDR3 is TGCGCCAGCAGCTTGGAAGGGACTAGCTTCGCAGATACGCAGTATTTT. This encodes CASSLEGTSFADTQYF.

The genes are TRBV6-4 and TRBJ1-1, with D hard to call. CDR3 length equals 13 residues. CDR1 and CDR2 from the germline V gene are MRHNA and SNTAGT. V was pared by 6 bases and J by 4 bases, with 12 bases between. CDR3 region: CASSGEEGTEAFF. The CDR3 DNA reads TGTGCCAGCAGCGGGGAAGAGGGCACTGAAGCTTTCTTT.

The chain uses TRBV7-2 and TRBJ2-5, with 8 bases matching TRBD1. Germline V gene lookup returns CDR1 SGHTA and CDR2 FQGNSA. The ends lost 3 bases at V and 3 bases at J; junction bases unmatched: 3. This CDR3 spans 14 amino acids. This CDR3 is CASSLQGAKETQYF. In nucleotides, the CDR3 is TGTGCCAGCAGCTTGCAGGGGGCGAAAGAGACCCAGTACTTC.